The clone carrying this T cell receptor (beta chain) was counted many times. No antigen is known for it. The germline V gene encodes CDR1 DFQATT and CDR2 SNEGSKA (reference sequence). Unmatched junction bases numbered 8, after V lost 4 bases and J lost 4 bases. There are 15 residues in the CDR3. The sample belongs to a study of response to subunit inactivated influenza vaccine. TCRdb re-analysed the RT-PCR reads in MiXCR, keeping a single row per CDR3 protein. The data show fewer than 700,000 distinct CDR3 sequences, with 13% seen just once and around 13% held by the top ten. Study results and caveats: Authors suggested each seasonal flu vaccination may recruit only limited numbers of new T cells.

This TCR came from a man aged 50-60 years who received an inactivated influenza vaccine. The chain has TRBV20-1 and TRBJ2-2; TRBD2 matches 8 bases. This sample comprised PBMCs from blood, obtained roughly 47 days after vaccination. The CDR3 loop is CSAKSPRGVTGELFF. In DNA, the CDR3 is TGCAGTGCTAAGTCTCCGCGGGGGGTCACCGGGGAGCTGTTTTTT.